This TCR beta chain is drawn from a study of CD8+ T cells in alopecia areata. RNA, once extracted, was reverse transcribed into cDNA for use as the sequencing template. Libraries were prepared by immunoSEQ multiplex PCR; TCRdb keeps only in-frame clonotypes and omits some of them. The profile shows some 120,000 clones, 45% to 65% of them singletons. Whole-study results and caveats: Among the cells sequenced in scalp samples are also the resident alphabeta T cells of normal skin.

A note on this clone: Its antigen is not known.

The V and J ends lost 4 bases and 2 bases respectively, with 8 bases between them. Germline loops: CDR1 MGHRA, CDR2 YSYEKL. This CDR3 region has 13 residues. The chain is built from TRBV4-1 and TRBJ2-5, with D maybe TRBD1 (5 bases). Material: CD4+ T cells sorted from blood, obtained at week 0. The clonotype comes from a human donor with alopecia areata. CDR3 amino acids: CASSRQRQETQYF. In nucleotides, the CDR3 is TGCGCCAGCAGCCGACAGAGGCAAGAGACCCAGTACTTC.